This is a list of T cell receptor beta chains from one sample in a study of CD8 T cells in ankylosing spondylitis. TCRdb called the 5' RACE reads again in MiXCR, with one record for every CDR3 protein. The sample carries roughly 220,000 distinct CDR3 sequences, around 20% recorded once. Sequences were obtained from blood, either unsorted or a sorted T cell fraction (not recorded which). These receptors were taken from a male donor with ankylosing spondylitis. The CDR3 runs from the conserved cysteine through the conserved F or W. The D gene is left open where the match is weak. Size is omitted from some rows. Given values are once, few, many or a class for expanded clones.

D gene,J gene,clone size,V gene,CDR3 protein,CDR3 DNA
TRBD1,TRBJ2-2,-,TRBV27,CASRTDRGLHTGELFF,TGTGCCAGCAGAACCGACAGGGGATTACACACCGGGGAGCTGTTTTTT
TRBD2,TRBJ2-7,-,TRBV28,CASSSSNQGLAHSYEQYF,TGTGCCAGCAGTTCCTCTAATCAGGGACTAGCGCACTCCTACGAGCAGTACTTC
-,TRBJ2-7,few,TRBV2,CASSAPAAYEQYF,TGTGCCAGCAGTGCACCAGCAGCGTACGAGCAGTACTTC
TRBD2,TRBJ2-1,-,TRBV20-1,CSAKGLAGTQFF,TGCAGTGCCAAGGGACTAGCGGGGACGCAGTTCTTC
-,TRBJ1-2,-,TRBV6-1,CASTPSRGWDGYTF,TGTGCCAGCACCCCCTCCCGGGGTTGGGATGGCTACACCTTC
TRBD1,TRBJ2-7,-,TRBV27,CASSFRGTYEQYF,TGTGCCAGCAGTTTCAGGGGGACCTACGAGCAGTACTTC
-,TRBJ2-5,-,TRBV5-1,CSSSLAENPDPQETQYF,TGCTCCAGCAGCTTGGCCGAAAACCCGGACCCCCAAGAGACCCAGTACTTC
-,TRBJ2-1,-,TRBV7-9,CASSSRQSPNEQFF,TGTGCCAGCAGCTCCCGACAGAGCCCCAATGAGCAGTTCTTC
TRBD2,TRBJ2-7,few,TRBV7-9,CASSLASGGQYF,TGTGCCAGCAGCTTAGCTAGCGGGGGGCAGTACTTC
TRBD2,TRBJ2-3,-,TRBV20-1,CSAQRLAGGGGTQYF,TGCAGTGCTCAAAGACTAGCGGGAGGAGGAGGGACGCAGTATTTT
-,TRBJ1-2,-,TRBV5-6,CASSPQGSQWYYGYTF,TGTGCCAGCAGCCCACAGGGAAGTCAGTGGTACTATGGCTACACCTTC
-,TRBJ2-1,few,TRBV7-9,CASSLVNVKNNEQFF,TGTGCCAGCAGCTTAGTAAATGTCAAAAACAATGAGCAGTTCTTC
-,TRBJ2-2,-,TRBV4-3,CASSQLQGNGELFF,TGCGCCAGCAGCCAATTGCAGGGAAATGGGGAGCTGTTTTTT
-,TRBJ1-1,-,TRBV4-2,CASSQDPGGGTEAFF,TGTGCCAGCAGCCAAGATCCGGGGGGGGGAACTGAAGCTTTCTTT
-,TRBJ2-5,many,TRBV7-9,CASSLAGAYQETQYF,TGTGCCAGCAGCTTAGCGGGGGCGTACCAAGAGACCCAGTACTTC
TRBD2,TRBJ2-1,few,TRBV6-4,CASSDSAGEYNEQFF,TGTGCCAGCAGTGACTCAGCGGGAGAGTACAATGAGCAGTTCTTC
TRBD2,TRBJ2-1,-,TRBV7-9,CASSLVTGLEGNEQFF,TGTGCCAGCAGCTTAGTGACGGGACTAGAGGGCAATGAGCAGTTCTTC
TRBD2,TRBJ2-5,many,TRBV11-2,CASSSTAGAETQYF,TGTGCCAGCAGCTCAACAGCGGGGGCAGAGACCCAGTACTTC
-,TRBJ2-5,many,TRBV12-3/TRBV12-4,CASSPTGETQYF,TGTGCCAGCAGTCCAACGGGAGAGACCCAGTACTTC
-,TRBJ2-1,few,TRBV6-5,CASSSDGEYNEQFF,TGTGCCAGCAGTTCGGACGGGGAATACAATGAGCAGTTCTTC
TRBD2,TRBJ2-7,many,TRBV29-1,CSVYPEREGLDEQYF,TGCAGCGTATACCCCGAGCGGGAGGGCCTAGACGAGCAGTACTTC
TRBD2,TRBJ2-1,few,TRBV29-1,CSCPLAGVGNEQFF,TGCAGCTGCCCCTTAGCGGGAGTAGGAAATGAGCAGTTCTTC
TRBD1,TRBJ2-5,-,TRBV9,CASSGGQGRFETQYF,TGTGCCAGCAGCGGGGGACAGGGGAGGTTTGAGACCCAGTACTTC
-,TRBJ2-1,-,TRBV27,CASSLSLEQFF,TGTGCCAGCAGTTTATCGCTAGAGCAGTTCTTC
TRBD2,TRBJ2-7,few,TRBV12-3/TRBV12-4,CASSRAGISYEQYF,TGTGCCAGCAGCCGAGCGGGAATCTCCTACGAGCAGTACTTC
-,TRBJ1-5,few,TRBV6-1,CASSEEQGYQPQHF,TGTGCCAGCAGTGAAGAGCAGGGTTATCAGCCCCAGCATTTT
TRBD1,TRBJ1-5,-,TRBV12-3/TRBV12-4,CASSLGSMDRGLSNQPQHF,TGTGCCAGCAGTTTAGGGTCCATGGACAGGGGGCTTAGCAATCAGCCCCAGCATTTT
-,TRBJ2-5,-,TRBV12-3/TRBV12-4,CASSFFRETQYF,TGTGCCAGCAGTTTCTTTCGAGAGACCCAGTACTTC
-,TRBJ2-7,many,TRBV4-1,CASSQDQGLSYEQYF,TGCGCCAGCAGCCAAGACCAGGGCCTCTCCTACGAGCAGTACTTC
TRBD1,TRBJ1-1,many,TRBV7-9,CASRPGTGLNTEAFF,TGTGCCAGCAGACCCGGGACAGGGCTGAACACTGAAGCTTTCTTT
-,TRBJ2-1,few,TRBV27,CASSSAGGYNEQFF,TGTGCCAGCAGTTCCGCCGGGGGTTACAATGAGCAGTTCTTC
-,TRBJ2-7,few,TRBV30,CAWTVGPYEQYF,TGTGCCTGGACTGTGGGGCCATACGAGCAGTACTTC
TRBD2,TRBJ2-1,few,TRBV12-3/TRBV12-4,CASSPGLAGVDEQFF,TGTGCCAGCAGTCCGGGACTAGCGGGAGTGGATGAGCAGTTCTTC
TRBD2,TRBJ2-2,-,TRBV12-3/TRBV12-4,CASSQGRGGISGELFF,TGTGCCAGCTCCCAAGGGAGGGGCGGAATTTCCGGGGAGCTGTTTTTT
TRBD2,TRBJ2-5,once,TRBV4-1,CASSAGGLAGETQYF,TGCGCCAGCAGCGCGGGGGGGCTAGCGGGAGAGACCCAGTACTTC
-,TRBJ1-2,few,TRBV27,CASSFIRDGGYTF,TGTGCCAGCAGTTTCATTCGGGACGGTGGCTACACCTTC
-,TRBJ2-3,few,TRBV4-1,CASSQDRGGDTQYF,TGCGCCAGCAGCCAAGATCGGGGCGGAGATACGCAGTATTTT
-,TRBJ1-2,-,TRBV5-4,CASSLVGQGDGYTF,TGTGCCAGCAGCTTGGTGGGGCAGGGTGATGGCTACACCTTC
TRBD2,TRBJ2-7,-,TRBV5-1,CASSPMGGPPAYEQYF,TGCGCCAGCAGCCCAATGGGAGGGCCACCGGCCTACGAGCAGTACTTC
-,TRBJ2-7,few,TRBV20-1,CSAKTVISYEQYF,TGCAGTGCTAAGACGGTGATCTCCTACGAGCAGTACTTC
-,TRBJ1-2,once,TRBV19,CASSIGTGAPDGYTF,TGTGCCAGTAGTATAGGAACGGGGGCGCCGGATGGCTACACCTTC
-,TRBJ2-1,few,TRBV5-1,CASSLTGILYSDEQFF,TGCGCCAGCAGCTTGACAGGGATCCTCTATTCAGATGAGCAGTTCTTC
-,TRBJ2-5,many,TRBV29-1,CSVDPGAEETQYF,TGCAGCGTTGACCCGGGGGCGGAAGAGACCCAGTACTTC
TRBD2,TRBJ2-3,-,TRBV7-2,CASSSNSGISHADTQYF,TGTGCCAGCAGCTCGAATAGCGGGATTAGTCATGCAGATACGCAGTATTTT
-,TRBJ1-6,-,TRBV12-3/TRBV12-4,CASSLARGALVNSPLHF,TGTGCCAGCAGTTTAGCGCGGGGCGCTTTAGTTAATTCACCCCTCCACTTT
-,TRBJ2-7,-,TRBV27,CASSLWAGPYEQYF,TGTGCCAGCAGTTTATGGGCAGGTCCCTACGAGCAGTACTTC